This TCR beta chain was observed in a study of human T cells and chemical hapten exposure. Documented time point: healthy volunteer bleed at 2 weeks. The study extracted total RNA from unfractionated whole blood. Concerning this clonotype itself: The antigen is unknown.

Unique molecular identifiers were attached to individual cDNA molecules within the library. TCRdb reanalysed the RACE reads using MiXCR and keeps one entry per CDR3 protein. The table includes under 95,000 distinct CDR3 sequences, roughly 8% detected once. The CDR3 is 12 amino acids. Between the trimmed V and J ends, which lost 5 bases and 6 bases, there was a span of 7 bases. Germline assignment: CDR1 SEHNR and CDR2 FQNEAQ (reference sequence). The study's findings and limits: The number of TCRs over 1 in 1000 frequency stayed unchanged after DPC.

The sequenced material came from whole blood. The chain links TRBV7-9 to TRBJ2-2; no clear D gene. The clonotype was recovered from a female donor in good health. Some clones in this sample may be carry-over from other donors' samples. The CDR3 coding sequence is TGTGCCAGCAGCGTAGTCCCCGGGGAGCTGTTTTTT. The encoded protein is CASSVVPGELFF. Full variable domain (rest looked up from reference TRBV7-9 and TRBJ2-2): DTGVSQNPRHKITKRGQNVTFRCDPISEHNRLYWYRQTLGQGPEFLTYFQNEAQLEKSRLLSDRFSAERPKGSFSTLEIQRTEQGDSAMYLCASSVVPGELFFGEGSRLTVL.